The table lists the clone carrying this T cell receptor (beta chain) with a count of one. This entry belongs to a study of blood T cell repertoires in COVID-19. Looking at the study overall: Samples representing acute and convalescent COVID-19 were sourced from the United States, Italy and Spain. From T cells, B-cell-depleted T cells, or PBMCs came the material, which was cDNA or gDNA.

In the original workflow: Reference gene primers were amplified, and this amplification served to estimate nucleated cell counts. Clones were read by immunoSEQ multiplex PCR, and TCRdb kept only the in-frame ones, dropping some. The D gene and trimming were derived from the DNA, and the V and J assignments and clone size from that table. The data contain 45,000 to 55,000 clones, 80% to 90% of them singletons. The CDR3 runs to 16 residues. Per the germline V gene, CDR1 is LNHDA and CDR2 is SQIVND (reference sequence). With V trimmed by 3 bases and J by 5 bases, 7 bases remained unmatched. This clonotype was obtained from a human donor in a cohort sampled during active COVID-19. The specimen sequenced was peripheral blood. The V gene is TRBV19, the J gene TRBJ2-3; 11 bases agree with TRBD1. The DNA for the CDR3 is TGTGCCAGTAGTATGCGGACAGGGGGCGCGGGAGATACGCAGTATTTT. Protein: CASSMRTGGAGDTQYF.